Given below is one T cell receptor (beta chain) in context. The antigen is not known. The data are from a study of Ad26.COV2.S vaccination and SARS-CoV-2 variants. Looking at the study overall: Into the muscle, Ad26.COV2.S was dosed once or twice, 56 days apart. Overall study findings and caveats: The TCR breadth and depth analyses may have produced an underestimate of total T cell responses. Recipients of either vaccine or placebo displayed similar breadth of non-spike TCRs.

Profiling relied on immunoSEQ multiplex PCR, and the TCRdb table lists in-frame clones only, not all of them. Of about 400,000 clones listed, under 90% were seen once; the top ten hold around 7.3%. Treatment reported: about 20 received Ad26.COV2.S at low or high dose, single or two shots; 5 received placebo; per-sample allocation not given. The samples date from day 63 after the first vaccine or placebo injection. An adult aged 18-55 years in Boston served as the donor. The CDR3 spans 17 residues. The ends lost 0 bases at V and 4 bases at J; junction bases unmatched: 10. Germline V gives CDR1 LGHNA, CDR2 YSLEER.

The specimen comprised peripheral blood, sampled in a trial of Ad26.COV2.S vaccine versus placebo. This rearrangement joins TRBV4-3 to TRBJ2-5; 8 nucleotides align to TRBD2. The receptor comes from a person between 18 and 60 years old who received the Ad26.COV2.S COVID-19 vaccine or a placebo. Here the CDR3 DNA reads TGCGCCAGCAGCCAAGATCCGTTCGCGGGGGGTGGAGAGACCCAGTACTTC. Residues: CASSQDPFAGGGETQYF.